Reported below is one T cell receptor (beta chain). This entry comes from a study of blood T cell repertoires in COVID-19. Trimming shortened V by 8 bases and J by 0 bases, and 14 bases separated the two germline ends. Germline CDR1 ENHRY, CDR2 SYGVKD. The CDR3 has 16 residues. How the authors handled the data: Counts of nucleated cells, estimated from reference gene primer amplification, were obtained. Data came from immunoSEQ multiplex PCR; TCRdb stores just in-frame clones and leaves some out. V and J calls and clone size are copied from that table; D and trimming were computed from the DNA. The sample gives 250,000 to 350,000 clones, 87% of which show up once; about 2% is in the top ten.

The receptor's source is a woman between 45 and 60 years old who had recovered from COVID-19. The chain links TRBV10-3 to TRBJ2-6; the D gene is possibly TRBD2 (5 bases). The sequenced sample consisted of peripheral blood. CDR3 nucleotide sequence: TGTGCCATCGCCTCGGACCGGGACTCTGGGGCCAACGTCCTGACTTTC. It is translated as CAIASDRDSGANVLTF.